This is a list of T cell receptor beta chains from one sample in a study of blood T cell repertoires in COVID-19. Assay used: immunoSEQ multiplex PCR; TCRdb lists only in-frame clones, some missing. The profile shows under 150,000 clones, roughly four fifths of them singletons. The material sequenced was peripheral blood. All receptors come from a human donor in a cohort sampled during active COVID-19. Both conserved end residues are part of each CDR3. A D gene is named only where the DNA matches it firmly. Not every row has a clone size; where given, it reads once, few, many or a size class.

v_gene	j_gene	len	abundance	d_gene	CDR3aa	CDR3nt
TRBV6-6	TRBJ2-7	15	-	TRBD2	CASSYTGRGAYEQYF	TGTGCCAGCAGTTACACGGGACGGGGGGCCTACGAGCAGTACTTC
TRBV5-1	TRBJ1-1	15	-	-	CASSLDSQGWTEAFF	TGCGCCAGCAGCTTGGATTCCCAGGGTTGGACTGAAGCTTTCTTT
TRBV19	TRBJ2-7	15	-	TRBD2	CASSIGPRGGSEQYF	TGTGCCAGTAGTATAGGCCCCCGGGGGGGGAGCGAGCAGTACTTC
TRBV11-2	TRBJ2-5	18	-	TRBD2	CASSLVQRGAWYQETQYF	TGTGCCAGCAGCTTAGTCCAGCGGGGGGCCTGGTACCAAGAGACCCAGTACTTC
TRBV7-2	TRBJ1-6	12	-	TRBD1	CASSSTGEPLHF	TGTGCCAGCAGCTCGACAGGGGAACCCCTCCACTTT
TRBV7-8	TRBJ1-5	16	-	-	CASSTKGLYSNQPQHF	TGTGCCAGCAGTACCAAGGGACTCTATAGCAATCAGCCCCAGCATTTT
TRBV5-1	TRBJ2-3	15	few	TRBD2	CASSRQRGRTDTQYF	TGCGCCAGCAGCAGGCAGCGGGGGCGCACAGATACGCAGTATTTT
TRBV18	TRBJ1-3	16	-	-	CASSPPAASSGNTIYF	TGTGCCAGCTCACCACCCGCGGCCAGCTCTGGAAACACCATATATTTT
TRBV15	TRBJ1-6	14	-	-	CATSRDPENSPLHF	TGTGCCACCAGCAGAGACCCAGAAAATTCACCCCTCCACTTT
TRBV2	TRBJ2-1	16	-	TRBD2	CASSPQAGASYNEQFF	TGTGCCAGCAGTCCCCAAGCGGGGGCGTCCTACAATGAGCAGTTCTTC
TRBV27	TRBJ2-3	16	once	TRBD2	CASSKEGLAGVDTQYF	TGTGCCAGCAGTAAAGAGGGACTAGCGGGGGTAGATACGCAGTATTTT
TRBV2	TRBJ1-1	14	-	-	CASSLIRGNTEAFF	TGTGCCAGCAGTCTTATCCGAGGGAACACTGAAGCTTTCTTT
TRBV9	TRBJ2-5	14	-	TRBD2	CASSSGLALETQYF	TGTGCCAGCAGCTCGGGACTAGCTCTGGAGACCCAGTACTTC
TRBV15	TRBJ1-5	15	-	-	CATSRDPHSNQPQHF	TGTGCCACCAGCAGAGATCCCCATAGCAATCAGCCCCAGCATTTT
TRBV11-2	TRBJ2-7	12	-	-	CASSFHSAEQYF	TGTGCCAGCAGCTTCCACTCTGCCGAGCAGTACTTC
TRBV30	TRBJ2-7	15	-	TRBD2	CAWSVGTSGVYEQYF	TGTGCCTGGAGTGTTGGGACTAGCGGGGTCTACGAGCAGTACTTC
TRBV20-1	TRBJ1-6	16	once	-	CSASRRGGSYNSPLHF	TGCAGTGCTAGTAGGAGGGGGGGGTCCTATAATTCACCCCTCCACTTT
TRBV7-7	TRBJ2-1	15	-	TRBD2	CASSAGGAGVNEQFF	TGTGCCAGCAGCGCCGGCGGGGCGGGGGTGAATGAGCAGTTCTTC
TRBV7-9	TRBJ2-7	12	-	TRBD1	CASSLGDSEQYF	TGTGCCAGCAGCTTAGGGGACAGCGAGCAGTACTTC
TRBV30	TRBJ1-2	13	-	-	CAWSRTDLDGYTF	TGTGCCTGGAGTCGGACAGATCTTGATGGCTACACCTTC
TRBV29-1	TRBJ2-1	15	-	TRBD2	CSVRDASGAYNEQFF	TGCAGCGTTCGGGACGCTAGCGGGGCTTACAATGAGCAGTTCTTC
TRBV21-1	TRBJ2-3	18	-	-	CASGSGTSGKRGTDTQYF	TGTGCCAGCGGCTCCGGGACTAGCGGGAAACGAGGGACAGATACGCAGTATTTT
TRBV19	TRBJ2-6	15	few	-	CASSETVAGANVLTF	TGTGCCAGTAGTGAAACAGTGGCCGGGGCCAACGTCCTGACTTTC
TRBV7-3	TRBJ1-1	16	few	-	CAGSQGTTTNHTEAFF	TGTGCCGGATCCCAGGGGACAACTACTAACCACACTGAAGCTTTCTTT
TRBV5-1	TRBJ2-7	14	-	TRBD2	CASRSAGIGGEQYF	TGCGCCAGCAGGTCAGCGGGGATTGGGGGCGAGCAGTACTTC
TRBV11-2	TRBJ1-3	15	-	-	CASSLVSGFGNTIYF	TGTGCCAGCAGCTTAGTCTCAGGGTTCGGAAACACCATATATTTT
TRBV7-9	TRBJ1-2	12	once	-	CASSLGAFGYTF	TGTGCCAGCAGCTTAGGGGCCTTTGGCTACACCTTC